Detailed here is one T cell receptor beta chain. The sample comes from a study of blood T cell repertoires in COVID-19. Study-wide background: Sources were T cells, B-cell-depleted T cells, or PBMCs; the material itself was cDNA or gDNA.

In the study's own analysis: Amplification of reference gene primers was used by the study to estimate nucleated cell counts. Clones were read by immunoSEQ multiplex PCR, and TCRdb kept only the in-frame ones, dropping some. D and trimming come from the DNA, and the V and J calls and clone size come from that table. The table shows about 280,000 clones, with 86% occurring only once. Germline values: CDR1 SEHNR, CDR2 FQNEAQ (reference sequence). V lost 4 bases and J 6 bases, leaving 16 bases between the germline ends. The CDR3 runs 15 residues. The rearrangement uses TRBV7-9 and TRBJ1-5, with D hard to call. Sequenced sample: peripheral blood. The receptor's source is a woman aged 25-40 years with active or convalescent COVID-19. The CDR3 sequence is CASSSGLRSSQPQHF. The CDR3 DNA sequence: TGTGCCAGCAGCTCTGGTTTGAGGTCTAGTCAGCCCCAGCATTTT.